Below, 13 T cell receptor beta chains from the same sample are listed, as sequenced in a study of T cells expressing NK-cell markers. TCRdb reprocessed the 5' RACE reads, keeping one entry per CDR3 protein, no DNA. The sample's table shows around 550,000 distinct CDR3 sequences. The sequenced sample was blood T cells: a sorted CD56 or NKG2C T cell subset, CD4+ or CD8+ T cells, or bulk PBMC T cells (not recorded which). These TCRs come from a man aged 18 to 30 in good health.

The V call is TRBV5-4, the J call TRBJ2-5; checking the TCRdb D call of TRBD1 is not possible without DNA. CDR1 is SGHNT and CDR2 is YYREEE in the germline V gene (reference sequence). The CDR3 has 12 residues. The CDR3: CASSGTAETQYF.

This chain uses TRBV6-2 or TRBV6-3 with TRBJ2-5; TCRdb lists TRBD2, though no DNA is available to test this call. Germline assignment: CDR1 MNHEY and CDR2 SVGEGT. This CDR3 comprises 15 residues. CDR3 sequence reads: CASRQRLGGQETQYF.

The gene calls are TRBV27 and TRBJ2-7; TCRdb picks TRBD2, but there is no DNA to check that call. In germline, CDR1 is MNHEY, CDR2 SMNVEV (reference sequence). This CDR3 has 13 amino acids. The CDR3 here is CASRSSGTHEQYF.

V and J are TRBV2 and TRBJ1-5; TCRdb designates TRBD1, a call that cannot be tested without DNA. The germline CDR1 and CDR2 sequences are SNHLY and FYNNEI. The CDR3 covers 13 residues. The CDR3 protein is CASLGTGNQPQHF.

The chain has TRBV7-9 and TRBJ2-1; as DNA is missing, the TRBD1 call by TCRdb cannot be tested. This CDR3 has 16 amino acids. The germline V gene has CDR1 SEHNR and CDR2 FQNEAQ (reference sequence). CDR3 residues: CASSLVAGKGNNEQFF.

The chain joins TRBV6-2 or TRBV6-3 to TRBJ2-1; the TRBD2 assignment by TCRdb is unverifiable without DNA. Germline V lookup: CDR1 MNHEY, CDR2 SVGEGT. There are 16 residues in the CDR3. The CDR3 here is CASSLLAGGSAGEQFF.

V gene TRBV20-1 combines with J gene TRBJ2-1; with no DNA, the TCRdb D assignment of TRBD2 cannot be verified. The CDR3 covers 14 residues. Germline CDR1 DFQATT, CDR2 SNEGSKA (reference sequence). The CDR3 spells CSASGTSGYNEQFF.

This chain links TRBV4-1 with TRBJ2-1; with no DNA, the TCRdb D assignment of TRBD1 cannot be verified. This CDR3 spans 17 amino acids. Germline CDR1 is MGHRA and CDR2 is YSYEKL. Here the CDR3 reads CASSQVSLGQGLHEQFF.

J is TRBJ2-2 and V is TRBV9; the TRBD1 assignment by TCRdb is unverifiable without DNA. CDR1 SGDLS and CDR2 YYNGEE come from the germline V gene. This CDR3 has 14 residues. CDR3 sequence: CASSRRGGVGELFF.

The V gene is TRBV18, the J gene TRBJ2-3; TCRdb calls TRBD1, which cannot be checked without DNA. The CDR3 is made up of 14 amino acids. Germline V gene sequence: CDR1 KGHSH, CDR2 LQKENI. The CDR3 loop is CASSPNGGVDTQYF.

This chain connects TRBV4-2 to TRBJ2-1; TCRdb names TRBD2, which stays unverified in the absence of DNA. CDR1 LGHNA and CDR2 YNFKEQ come from the germline V gene. The CDR3 contains 22 residues. The CDR3 is CASSRLAAGRKKTVGTHNEQFF.

The CDR3 protein is CASSQTAKGVWGTDTQYF. The chain uses TRBV12-3 or TRBV12-4 and TRBJ2-3; no DNA is available, so the TRBD1 call from TCRdb remains unchecked. The CDR3 length is 18 residues.

The V gene is TRBV3-1, the J gene TRBJ2-7; the D gene TCRdb calls, TRBD2, cannot be checked with no DNA. Germline lookup yields CDR1 LGHDT and CDR2 YNNKEL (reference sequence). The length of the CDR3 is 17 residues. The CDR3 reads CASSQAAGGASSYEQYF.